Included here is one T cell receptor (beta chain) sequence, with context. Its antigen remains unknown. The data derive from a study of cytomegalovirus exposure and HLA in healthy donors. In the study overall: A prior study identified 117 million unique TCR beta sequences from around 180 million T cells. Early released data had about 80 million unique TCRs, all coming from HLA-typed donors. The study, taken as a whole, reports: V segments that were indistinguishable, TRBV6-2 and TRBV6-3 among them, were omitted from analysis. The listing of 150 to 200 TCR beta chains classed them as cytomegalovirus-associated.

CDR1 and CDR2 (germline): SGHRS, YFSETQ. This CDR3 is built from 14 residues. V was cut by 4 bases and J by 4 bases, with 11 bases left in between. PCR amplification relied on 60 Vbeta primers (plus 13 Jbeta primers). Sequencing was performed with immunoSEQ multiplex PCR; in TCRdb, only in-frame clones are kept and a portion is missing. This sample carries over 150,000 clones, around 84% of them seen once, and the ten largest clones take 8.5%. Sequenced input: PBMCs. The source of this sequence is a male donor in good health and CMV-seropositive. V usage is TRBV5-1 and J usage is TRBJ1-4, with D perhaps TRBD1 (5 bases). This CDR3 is CASSLRDFNEKLFF. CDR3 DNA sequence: TGCGCCAGCAGCCTCAGGGACTTTAATGAAAAACTGTTTTTT.